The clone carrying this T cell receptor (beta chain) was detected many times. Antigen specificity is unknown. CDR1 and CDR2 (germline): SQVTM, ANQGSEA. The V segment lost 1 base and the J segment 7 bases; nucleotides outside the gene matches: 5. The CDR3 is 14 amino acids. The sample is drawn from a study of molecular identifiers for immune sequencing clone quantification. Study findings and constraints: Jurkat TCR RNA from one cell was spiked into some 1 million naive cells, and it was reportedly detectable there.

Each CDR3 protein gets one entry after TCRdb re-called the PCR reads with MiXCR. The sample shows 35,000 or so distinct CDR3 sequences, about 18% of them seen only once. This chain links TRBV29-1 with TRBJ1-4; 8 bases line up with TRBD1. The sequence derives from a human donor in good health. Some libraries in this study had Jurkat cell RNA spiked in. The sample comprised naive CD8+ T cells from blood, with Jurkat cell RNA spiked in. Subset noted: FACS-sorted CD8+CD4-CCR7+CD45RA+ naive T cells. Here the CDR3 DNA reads TGCAGCGTTGAAGCCCCCGACAGGGGTGAAAAACTGTTTTTT. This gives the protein CSVEAPDRGEKLFF.